The source of this T cell receptor (beta chain) is a study of control samples from healthy donors and cancer patients. Libraries were prepared by immunoSEQ multiplex PCR; TCRdb keeps only in-frame clonotypes and omits some of them. Of about 61,000 clones listed, 90% are singletons. This clone was seen only a few times. The germline V and J ends were trimmed by 7 bases and 1 base, with 13 bases remaining between them. The CDR3 totals 14 residues. Per the germline V gene, CDR1 is SQVTM and CDR2 is ANQGSEA. Sequencing used PBMCs. The receptor was isolated from a man in his fifties or sixties with colorectal cancer. V usage is TRBV29-1 and J usage is TRBJ2-2; D possibly corresponds to TRBD1 (7 bases). The CDR3 DNA reads as TGCAGCGGTAGACAGGGACTGAACACCGGGGAGCTGTTTTTT. It translates to CSGRQGLNTGELFF.